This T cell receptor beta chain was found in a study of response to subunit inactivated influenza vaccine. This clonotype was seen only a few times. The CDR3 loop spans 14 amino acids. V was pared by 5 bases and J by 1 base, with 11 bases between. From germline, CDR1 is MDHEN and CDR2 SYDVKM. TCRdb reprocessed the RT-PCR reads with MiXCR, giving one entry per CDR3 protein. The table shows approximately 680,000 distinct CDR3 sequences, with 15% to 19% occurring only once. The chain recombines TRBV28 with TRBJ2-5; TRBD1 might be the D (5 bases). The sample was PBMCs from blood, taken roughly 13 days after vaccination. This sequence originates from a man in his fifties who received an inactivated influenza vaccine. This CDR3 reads CASSLPGFQETQYF. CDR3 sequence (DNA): TGTGCCAGCAGTCTCCCAGGGTTCCAAGAGACCCAGTACTTC.